This T cell receptor (beta chain) is from a study of blood T cells in healthy people across ages. Study results and limitations: Diversity figures based on one million T cells were deemed too low.

In regard to this clonotype: Its antigen is undetermined.

The germline V and J ends were trimmed by 5 bases and 2 bases, with 19 bases remaining between them. This CDR3 is 16 amino acids long. Germline V gene data show CDR1 as MNHEY and CDR2 as SVGAGI. Each sample yielded at least 6 micrograms of PBMC total RNA. Together with a sample-barcoded 5' primer, a J-beta primer mix was included in a second PCR lasting roughly 6 to 12 cycles. TCRdb passed the 5' RACE reads through MiXCR, listing each CDR3 protein once. Here the sample spans some 1.4 million distinct CDR3 sequences, about 40% being singletons. The clonotype originates from a woman aged 18-29 years in good health. The specimen was blood. The rearrangement uses TRBV6-5 and TRBJ2-7, with D hard to call. The CDR3 DNA reads TGTGCCAGCAGTACCCGCTTGGGAACGGAACCCTACGAGCAGTACTTC. Its translation is CASSTRLGTEPYEQYF.